This T cell receptor beta chain was sequenced for a study of T-cell reconstitution after alpha-beta-depleted transplantation in children. Study findings and constraints: Newly produced T cells mostly provided counts and TCRbeta diversity after one year, as hyperexpanded clones declined.

Molecular barcoding with unique molecular identifiers was used for the TCRbeta library. TCRdb re-called the PCR reads through MiXCR, storing one row per CDR3 protein. The sample carries a few hundred thousand distinct CDR3 sequences, around a tenth recorded once. This clonotype was counted ten times or more. As yet, its antigen is unknown. Per germline, CDR1 SGHTA and CDR2 FQGTGA. The CDR3 extends over 13 amino acids. The V and J ends lost 1 base and 7 bases respectively, with 10 bases between them. The sequence came from a male patient aged 2-15 years who had a stem cell transplant for chronic granulomatous disease, so the T cells may come from the graft donor. The sequencing here drew on peripheral blood, taken 180 days after TCRalphabeta/CD19-depleted stem cell transplant. The V and J genes are TRBV7-3 and TRBJ2-5; D is uncertain. The CDR3 bases are TGTGCCAGCAGCTTAAGGCCCGCCGCGACCCAGTACTTC. Protein product: CASSLRPAATQYF.